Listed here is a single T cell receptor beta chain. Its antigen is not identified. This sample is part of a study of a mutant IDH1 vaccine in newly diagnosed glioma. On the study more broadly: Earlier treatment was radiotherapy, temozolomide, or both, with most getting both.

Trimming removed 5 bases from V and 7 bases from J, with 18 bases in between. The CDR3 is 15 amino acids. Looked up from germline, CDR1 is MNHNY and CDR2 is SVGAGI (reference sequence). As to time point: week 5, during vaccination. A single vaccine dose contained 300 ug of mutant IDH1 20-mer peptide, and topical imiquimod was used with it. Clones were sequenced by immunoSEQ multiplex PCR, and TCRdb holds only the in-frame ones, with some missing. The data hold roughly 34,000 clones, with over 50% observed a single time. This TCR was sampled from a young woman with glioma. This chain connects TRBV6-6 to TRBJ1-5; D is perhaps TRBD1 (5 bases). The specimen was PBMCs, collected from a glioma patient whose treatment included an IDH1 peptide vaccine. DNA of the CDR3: TGTGCCAGCAGTCAGCCCCAGGGTGCGGGACAGCCCCAGCATTTT. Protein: CASSQPQGAGQPQHF.